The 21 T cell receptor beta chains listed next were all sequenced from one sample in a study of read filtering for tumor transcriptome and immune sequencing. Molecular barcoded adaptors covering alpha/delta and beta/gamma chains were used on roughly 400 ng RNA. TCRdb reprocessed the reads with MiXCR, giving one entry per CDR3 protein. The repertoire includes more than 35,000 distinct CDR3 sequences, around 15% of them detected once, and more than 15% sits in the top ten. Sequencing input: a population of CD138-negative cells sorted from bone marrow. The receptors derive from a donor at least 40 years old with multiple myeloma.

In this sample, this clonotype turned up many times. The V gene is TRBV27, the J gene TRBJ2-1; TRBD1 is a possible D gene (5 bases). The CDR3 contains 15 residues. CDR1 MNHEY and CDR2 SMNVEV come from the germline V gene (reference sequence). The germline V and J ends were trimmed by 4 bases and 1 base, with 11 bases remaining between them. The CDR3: CASSSIGVSYNEQFF. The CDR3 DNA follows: TGTGCCAGCAGTTCGATAGGGGTATCCTACAATGAGCAGTTCTTC.

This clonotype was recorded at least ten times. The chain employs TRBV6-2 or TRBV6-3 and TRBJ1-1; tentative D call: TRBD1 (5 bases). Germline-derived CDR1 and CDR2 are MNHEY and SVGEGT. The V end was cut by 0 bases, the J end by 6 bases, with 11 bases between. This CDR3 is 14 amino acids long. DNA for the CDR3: TGTGCCAGCAGTTACTCGTCGGGGGACGCTGAAGCTTTCTTT. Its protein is CASSYSSGDAEAFF.

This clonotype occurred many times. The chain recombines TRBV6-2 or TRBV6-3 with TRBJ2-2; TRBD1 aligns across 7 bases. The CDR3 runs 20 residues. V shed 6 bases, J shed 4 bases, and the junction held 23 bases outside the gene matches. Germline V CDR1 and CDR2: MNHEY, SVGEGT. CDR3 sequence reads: CASSYEMTGPPRRRTGELFF. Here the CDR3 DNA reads TGTGCCAGCAGCTACGAAATGACAGGGCCCCCAAGGAGGCGCACCGGGGAGCTGTTTTTT.

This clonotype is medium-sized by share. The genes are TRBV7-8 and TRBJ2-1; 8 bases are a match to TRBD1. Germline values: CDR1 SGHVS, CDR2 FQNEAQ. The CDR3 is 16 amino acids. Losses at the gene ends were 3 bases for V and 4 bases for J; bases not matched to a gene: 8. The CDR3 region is CASSFAGTGRYNEQFF. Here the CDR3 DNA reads TGTGCCAGCAGCTTCGCCGGGACAGGCAGATACAATGAGCAGTTCTTC. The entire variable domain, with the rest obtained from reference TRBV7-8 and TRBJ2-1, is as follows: GAGVSQSPRYKVAKRGQDVALRCDPISGHVSLFWYQQALGQGPEFLTYFQNEAQLDKSGLPSDRFFAERPEGSVSTLKIQRTQQEDSAVYLCASSFAGTGRYNEQFFGPGTRLTVL.

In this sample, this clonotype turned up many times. CDR3 amino acids: CASSFGATSNEQFF. CDR3 DNA: TGTGCCAGCAGTTTTGGCGCAACTTCCAATGAGCAGTTCTTC. This chain uses TRBV6-2 or TRBV6-3 with TRBJ2-1; D is uncertain. V lost 4 bases and J 6 bases, leaving 13 bases between the germline ends. Germline assignment: CDR1 MNHEY and CDR2 SVGEGT. This CDR3 is built from 14 residues.

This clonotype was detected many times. CDR3 loop: CASTVRETQYF. The CDR3, as DNA: TGTGCCAGCACCGTTAGGGAGACCCAGTACTTC. This chain connects TRBV2 to TRBJ2-5; D uncertain. Germline-derived CDR1 and CDR2 are SNHLY and FYNNEI. V lost 7 bases and J 5 bases, leaving 8 bases between the germline ends. The length of the CDR3 is 11 residues.

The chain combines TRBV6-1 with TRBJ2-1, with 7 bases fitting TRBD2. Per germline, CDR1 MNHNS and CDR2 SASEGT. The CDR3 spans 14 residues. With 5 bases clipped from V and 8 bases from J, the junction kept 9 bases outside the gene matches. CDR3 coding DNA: TGTGCCAGCAGTCAGGCGGGGGAGGGGTATGAGCAGTTCTTC. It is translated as CASSQAGEGYEQFF.

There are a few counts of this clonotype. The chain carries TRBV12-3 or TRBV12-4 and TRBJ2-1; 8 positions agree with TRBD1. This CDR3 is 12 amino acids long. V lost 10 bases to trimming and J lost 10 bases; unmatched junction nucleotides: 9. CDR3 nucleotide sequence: TGTGCCATCAGACCTGACAGGGGAGAGCAGTTCTTC. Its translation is CAIRPDRGEQFF.

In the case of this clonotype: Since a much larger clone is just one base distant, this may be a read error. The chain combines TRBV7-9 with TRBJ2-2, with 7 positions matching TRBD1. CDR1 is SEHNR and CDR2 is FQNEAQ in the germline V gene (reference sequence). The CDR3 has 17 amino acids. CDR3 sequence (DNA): TGTGCCAGCAGTCCAGCCCCGGGGACAGAGAACACCGGGGAGCTGCTTTTT. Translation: CASSPAPGTENTGELLF.

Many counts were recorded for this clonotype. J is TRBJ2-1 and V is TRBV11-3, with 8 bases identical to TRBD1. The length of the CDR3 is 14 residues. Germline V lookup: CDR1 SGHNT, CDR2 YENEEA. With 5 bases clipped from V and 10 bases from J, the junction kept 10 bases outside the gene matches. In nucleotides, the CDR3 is TGTGCCAGCAGCCCAGGGACAGGTCTACGCGAGCAGTTCTTC. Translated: CASSPGTGLREQFF.

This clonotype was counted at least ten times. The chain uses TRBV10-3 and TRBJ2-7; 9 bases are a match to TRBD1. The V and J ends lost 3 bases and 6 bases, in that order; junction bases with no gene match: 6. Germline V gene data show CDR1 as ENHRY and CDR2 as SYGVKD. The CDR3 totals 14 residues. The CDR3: CAISETGTGTEQYF. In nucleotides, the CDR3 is TGTGCCATCAGTGAAACCGGGACAGGGACCGAGCAGTACTTC.

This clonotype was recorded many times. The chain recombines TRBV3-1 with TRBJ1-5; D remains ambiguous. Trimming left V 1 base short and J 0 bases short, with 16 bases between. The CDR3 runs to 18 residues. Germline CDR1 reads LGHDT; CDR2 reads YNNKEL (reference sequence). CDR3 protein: CASSQGRPTSYSNQPQHF. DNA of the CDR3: TGTGCCAGCAGCCAAGGCCGGCCGACAAGTTATAGCAATCAGCCCCAGCATTTT.

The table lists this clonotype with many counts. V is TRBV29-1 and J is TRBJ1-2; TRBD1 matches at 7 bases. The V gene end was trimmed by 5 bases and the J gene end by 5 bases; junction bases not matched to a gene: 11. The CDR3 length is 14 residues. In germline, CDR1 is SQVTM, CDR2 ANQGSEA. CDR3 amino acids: CSVPTQQGPYGYTF. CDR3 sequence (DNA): TGCAGCGTTCCGACCCAACAGGGGCCATATGGCTACACCTTC. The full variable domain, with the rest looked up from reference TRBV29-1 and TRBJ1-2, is SAVISQKPSRDICQRGTSLTIQCQVDSQVTMMFWYRQQPGQSLTLIATANQGSEATYESGFVIDKFPISRPNLTFSTLTVSNMSPEDSSIYLCSVPTQQGPYGYTFGSGTRLTVV.

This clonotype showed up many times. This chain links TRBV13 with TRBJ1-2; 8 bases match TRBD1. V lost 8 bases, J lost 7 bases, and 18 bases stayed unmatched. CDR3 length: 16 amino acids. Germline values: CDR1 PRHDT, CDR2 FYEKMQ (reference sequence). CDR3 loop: CASLLRGRGHLVGYTF. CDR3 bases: TGTGCCAGCCTCCTTAGGGGCAGGGGGCATCTGGTTGGCTACACCTTC.

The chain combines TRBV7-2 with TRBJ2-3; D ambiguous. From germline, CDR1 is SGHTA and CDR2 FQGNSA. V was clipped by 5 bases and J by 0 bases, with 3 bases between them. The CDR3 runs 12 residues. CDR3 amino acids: CASSRSTDTQYF. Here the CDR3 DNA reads TGTGCCAGCAGCAGAAGCACAGATACGCAGTATTTT. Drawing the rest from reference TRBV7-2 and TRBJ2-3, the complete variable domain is GAGVSQSPSNKVTEKGKDVELRCDPISGHTALYWYRQSLGQGLEFLIYFQGNSAPDKSGLPSDRFSAERTGGSVSTLTIQRTQQEDSAVYLCASSRSTDTQYFGPGTRLTVL.

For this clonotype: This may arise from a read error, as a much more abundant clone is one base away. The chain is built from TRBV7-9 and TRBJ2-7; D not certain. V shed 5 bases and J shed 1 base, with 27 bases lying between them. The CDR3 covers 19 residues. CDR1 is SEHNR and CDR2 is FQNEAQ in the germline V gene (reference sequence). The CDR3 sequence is CASSPPAIKAGSRSYEQYF. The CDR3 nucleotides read TGTGCCAGCAGCCCTCCCGCCATCAAAGCAGGTAGTAGGTCCTACGAGCAGTACTTC. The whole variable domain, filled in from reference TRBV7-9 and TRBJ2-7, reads DTGVSQNPRHKITKRGQNVTFRCDPISEHNRLYWYRQTLGQGPEFLTYFQNEAQLEKSRLLSDRFSAERPKGSFSTLEIQRTEQGDSAMYLCASSPPAIKAGSRSYEQYFGPGTRLTVT.

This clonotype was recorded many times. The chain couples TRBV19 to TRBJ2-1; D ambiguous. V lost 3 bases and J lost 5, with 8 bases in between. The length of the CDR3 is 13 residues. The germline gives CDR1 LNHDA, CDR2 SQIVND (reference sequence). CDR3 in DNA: TGTGCCAGTAGTATTATCAGAAACAATGAGCAGTTCTTC. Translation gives CASSIIRNNEQFF.

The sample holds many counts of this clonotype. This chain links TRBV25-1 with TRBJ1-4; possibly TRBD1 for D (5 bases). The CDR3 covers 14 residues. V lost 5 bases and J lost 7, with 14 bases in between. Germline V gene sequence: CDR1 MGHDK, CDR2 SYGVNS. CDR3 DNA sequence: TGTGCCAGCAGTACCGCGGGGCGGGGTGAAAAACTGTTTTTT. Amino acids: CASSTAGRGEKLFF.

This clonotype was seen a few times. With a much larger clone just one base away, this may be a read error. This CDR3 is CASSGRGNQPQHF. The CDR3 DNA sequence: TGTGCCAGCAGTGGCAGGGGCAATCAGCCCCAGCATTTT. The rearrangement uses TRBV6-1 and TRBJ1-5, with a tentative D call TRBD1 (5 bases). The CDR3 covers 13 residues. V dropped 4 bases and J dropped 2 bases, with 6 bases sitting between them. Germline CDR1 MNHNS, CDR2 SASEGT.

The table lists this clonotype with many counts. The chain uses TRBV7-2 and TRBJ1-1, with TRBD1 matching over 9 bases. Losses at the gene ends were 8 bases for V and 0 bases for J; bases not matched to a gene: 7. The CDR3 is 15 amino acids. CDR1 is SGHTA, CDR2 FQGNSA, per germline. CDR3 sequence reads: CASGGDRAVNTEAFF. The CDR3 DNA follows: TGTGCCAGCGGGGGGGACAGGGCCGTGAACACTGAAGCTTTCTTT.

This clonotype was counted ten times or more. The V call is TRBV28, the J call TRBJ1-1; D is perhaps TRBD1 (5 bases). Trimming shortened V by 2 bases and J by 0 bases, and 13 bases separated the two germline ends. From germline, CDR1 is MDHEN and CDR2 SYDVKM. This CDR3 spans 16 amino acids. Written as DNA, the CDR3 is TGTGCCAGCAGTTTAAAGCTGGGACGGATGAACACTGAAGCTTTCTTT. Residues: CASSLKLGRMNTEAFF.